This T cell receptor beta chain was identified in a study of T-cell reconstitution after alpha-beta-depleted transplantation in children. Study conclusions and caveats: When one year had passed after transplant, most T-cell counts and diversity came from newly produced T cells.

Construction of the TCRbeta library involved unique molecular identifiers. One entry per CDR3 protein, called by TCRdb with MiXCR from the PCR reads. The sample lists roughly 120,000 distinct CDR3 sequences, 23% occurring once. From germline, CDR1 is SGHRS and CDR2 YFSETQ. Trimming removed 1 base at V and 9 bases at J, with 17 bases between. The CDR3 covers 14 residues. In its sample, this clonotype was seen a few times. Antigen: not known. The specimen comprised PBMCs, mostly from graft donor cells, sampled 180 days after TCRalphabeta/CD19-depleted stem cell transplant. This rearrangement joins TRBV5-1 to TRBJ2-7, with no clear D. The receptor comes from a male patient aged 2-9 years who had a stem cell transplant for chronic granulomatous disease, so the T cells may come from the graft donor. As DNA, the CDR3 is TGCGCCAGCAGCTTGTACGCCTCCCTCTCGGCGCAGTACTTC. It encodes CASSLYASLSAQYF.